This T cell receptor (beta chain) came from a study of blood T cell repertoires in COVID-19. Study-level information: Whether acute or convalescent, the COVID-19 samples came from the United States, Italy and Spain. The analysed material was cDNA or gDNA that came from T cells, B-cell-depleted T cells, or PBMCs.

The authors' processing: Amplifying reference gene primers gave estimates of nucleated cell counts. Assay: immunoSEQ multiplex PCR; the TCRdb copy retains only in-frame clones and omits some. V and J calls plus clone size are reproduced from that table; the DNA served to infer D and trimming. The sample lists 250,000 or so clones; 70% to 90% were seen once. Membership in each cohort depended on participant-reported clinical history. V was pared by 4 bases and J by 0 bases, with 12 bases between. Germline-derived CDR1 and CDR2 are SGHDN and FVKESK. The CDR3 contains 15 residues. This sequence originates from a woman in her fifties or sixties who had been exposed to COVID-19. The sample taken for sequencing was PBMCs or T cells enriched from blood (not recorded which). V is TRBV14 and J is TRBJ2-5; the D gene is possibly TRBD2 (6 bases). The CDR3 reads CASSPRRAYQETQYF. CDR3 DNA: TGTGCCAGCAGCCCCAGGAGGGCGTACCAAGAGACCCAGTACTTC.